This entry features one T cell receptor beta chain sequence. This specimen belongs to a study of blood T cell repertoires in COVID-19. Study summary: Collection of acute and convalescent COVID-19 samples took place in the United States, Italy and Spain. PBMCs, B-cell-depleted T cells, or T cells were the source of the cDNA or gDNA that made up the material.

The germline V gene encodes CDR1 MGHRA and CDR2 YSYEKL. The CDR3 has 17 amino acids. The trim removed 5 bases at V and 4 bases at J, leaving 11 bases unmatched. Original handling: Amplified reference gene primers provided the basis for estimating nucleated cell counts. Repertoires were generated with immunoSEQ multiplex PCR, while TCRdb's copy carries only in-frame clones and drops some. V and J calls and clone size come straight from that table; D and trimming were deduced from the DNA. The sample yields about 240,000 clones, around 81% seen once. This clonotype was obtained from a young man who had recovered from COVID-19. The chain recombines TRBV4-1 with TRBJ2-7; 13 nucleotides agree with TRBD2. The source material was peripheral blood. Here the CDR3 DNA reads TGCGCCAGCAGCTACCACCTGACTAGCGGGGGGACATACGAGCAGTACTTC. Translating it yields CASSYHLTSGGTYEQYF.